This record concerns one TCR beta chain sequence. The data were taken from a study of monozygotic twins with inflammatory bowel disease. Germline CDR1 is SGHAT and CDR2 is FQNNGV. The CDR3 extends over 18 amino acids. TCRalpha along with TCRbeta cDNA was subjected to two nested PCRs lasting approximately 17 and 9 cycles. TCRdb re-called the 5' RACE reads; one entry per CDR3 protein, DNA not given. The listing records over 350,000 distinct CDR3 sequences. This clonotype was obtained from a human donor with ulcerative colitis or Crohn's disease, or a healthy co-twin of an affected twin (not recorded which). The rearrangement uses TRBV11-2 and TRBJ2-2; TCRdb's assignment of TRBD2 cannot be checked, as there is no DNA. The material sequenced was blood. The CDR3 loop reads CASSSPTAALAGAGELFF.